One sample yielded the 14 T cell receptor beta chains listed below, sequenced in a study of cytomegalovirus exposure and HLA in healthy donors. Both 60 Vbeta primers and 13 Jbeta primers went into the PCR. Sequencing used immunoSEQ multiplex PCR; TCRdb keeps in-frame clones, though not all of them. The sample records about 220,000 clones, more than 65% being singletons. The source material was PBMCs. The source is a woman in her thirties in good health and CMV-seronegative.

This clone appeared once. The chain is built from TRBV19 and TRBJ1-5; no reliable D call. CDR3 length: 15 residues. V was trimmed by 6 bases and J by 0 bases, leaving 12 bases between them. Germline lookup yields CDR1 LNHDA and CDR2 SQIVND (reference sequence). CDR3 nucleotides: TGTGCCAGTAGGGACTTCCGAACTAGCAATCAGCCCCAGCATTTT. The encoded protein is CASRDFRTSNQPQHF.

The rearrangement links TRBV7-9 to TRBJ2-7, with 8 bases matching TRBD1. CDR3 length equals 16 residues. The junction had 9 bases not matched to a gene; V was cut back by 3 bases and J by 2 bases. The germline CDR1 and CDR2 sequences are SEHNR and FQNEAQ (reference sequence). The CDR3: CASSFQGTGKPYEQYF. As DNA, the CDR3 is TGTGCCAGCAGCTTCCAAGGGACAGGAAAACCCTACGAGCAGTACTTC.

The rearrangement uses TRBV14 and TRBJ1-2; the match to TRBD1 covers 8 bases. In germline, CDR1 is SGHDN, CDR2 FVKESK. The J segment lost 5 bases and the V segment lost 1 base, leaving 18 bases of the junction unmatched. The CDR3 runs to 19 residues. CDR3 sequence: CASSQAVGQGAVQGYGYTF. The CDR3 nucleotides are TGTGCCAGCAGCCAAGCGGTCGGGCAGGGGGCTGTCCAAGGGTATGGCTACACCTTC.

This rearrangement joins TRBV7-9 to TRBJ2-5; possibly TRBD2 for D (6 bases). CDR3 size: 15 residues. Looked up from germline, CDR1 is SEHNR and CDR2 is FQNEAQ (reference sequence). Trimming removed 1 base at V and 2 bases at J, with 11 bases between. The CDR3 sequence is CASSLVMAGQETQYF. CDR3 bases: TGTGCCAGCAGCTTAGTGATGGCGGGACAAGAGACCCAGTACTTC.

The chain couples TRBV7-2 to TRBJ1-5; 9 bases fit TRBD1. The CDR3 spans 15 residues. CDR1 is SGHTA, CDR2 FQGNSA, per germline. V was pared by 8 bases and J by 6 bases, with 11 bases of the junction left unmatched. Here the CDR3 DNA reads TGTGCCAGCTCAGCTCAGACAGGGGGAGGTCAGCCCCAGCATTTT. Encoded protein: CASSAQTGGGQPQHF.

DNA for the CDR3: TGTGCCAGCAGTGAGAGACTAGCGGGGGGTTACGAGCAGTACTTC. Translating gives CASSERLAGGYEQYF. This rearrangement joins TRBV2 to TRBJ2-7; TRBD2 agrees at 13 bases. Trimming removed 3 bases from V and 4 bases from J; junction bases left unmatched: 3. The CDR3 extends over 15 amino acids. Germline assignment: CDR1 SNHLY and CDR2 FYNNEI.

This clone was counted a few times. The sample holds other DNA sequences that translate to the same CDR3. The V and J genes are TRBV6-5 and TRBJ1-5; D unresolved. The V end lost 0 bases, the J end lost 2 bases, and 5 bases lay between the germline ends. This CDR3 has 14 amino acids. In germline, CDR1 is MNHEY, CDR2 SVGAGI. This chain's CDR3 is CASSYSGGNQPQHF. The CDR3 bases are TGTGCCAGCAGTTACTCGGGCGGCAATCAGCCCCAGCATTTT.

As concerns this clone: Germline is not matched at one junction end, which may reflect a read error. The rearrangement joins TRBV7-7 to TRBJ1-2; TRBD1 aligns across 7 bases. This CDR3 is built from 15 residues. CDR1 is SSHAT, CDR2 FNYEAQ, per germline (reference sequence). CDR3 region: CASSLAGRGSYGYTF. DNA for the CDR3: TGTGCTAGCAGCTTAGCGGGCAGGGGGTCCTATGGCTACACCTTC.

This clone was detected only once. The J gene is TRBJ2-5, the V gene TRBV13; D unresolved. V was cut by 0 bases and J by 3 bases, with 8 bases left in between. The CDR3 contains 14 residues. Germline V gene lookup returns CDR1 PRHDT and CDR2 FYEKMQ (reference sequence). The CDR3 DNA is TGTGCCAGCAGCTTAGGTCGAGTGGAAGAGACCCAGTACTTC. It codes for CASSLGRVEETQYF.

The genes are TRBV2 and TRBJ2-3, with 7 bases identical to TRBD2. V shed 3 bases, J shed 2 bases, and the junction held 17 bases outside the gene matches. The CDR3 contains 19 residues. In germline, CDR1 is SNHLY, CDR2 FYNNEI. DNA of the CDR3: TGTGCCAGCAGTGATTCCCCGGCGGGGGTCGGCACATACACAGATACGCAGTATTTT. Protein: CASSDSPAGVGTYTDTQYF.

CDR3 protein: CASSPRQAAYYGYTF. CDR3 DNA: TGCGCCAGCAGCCCCCGGCAGGCCGCCTACTATGGCTACACCTTC. This chain links TRBV4-1 with TRBJ1-2; D call uncertain. Per the germline V gene, CDR1 is MGHRA and CDR2 is YSYEKL. V was trimmed by 4 bases and J by 3 bases, leaving 15 bases between them. The CDR3 consists of 15 residues.

The chain joins TRBV15 to TRBJ1-1; 8 bases align to TRBD1. Germline assignment: CDR1 LNHNV and CDR2 YYDKDF (reference sequence). V was pared by 3 bases and J by 10 bases, with 13 bases of the junction left unmatched. The CDR3 spans 15 residues. The CDR3 bases are TGTGCCACCAGCAGGGAAAGGACAGGGAAAGATGTAGCTTTCTTT. Translating it yields CATSRERTGKDVAFF. The full variable domain, with the rest looked up from reference TRBV15 and TRBJ1-1, is DAMVIQNPRYQVTQFGKPVTLSCSQTLNHNVMYWYQQKSSQAPKLLFHYYDKDFNNEADTPDNFQSRRPNTSFCFLDIRSPGLGDTAMYLCATSRERTGKDVAFFGQGTRLTVV.

The genes are TRBV10-3 and TRBJ1-2, with D tentatively TRBD1 (6 bases). V lost 3 bases and J lost 10, with 12 bases in between. The germline CDR1 and CDR2 sequences are ENHRY and SYGVKD. The CDR3 loop spans 12 amino acids. CDR3 DNA: TGTGCCATCAGTGAAGGGGGGGCGGCCTACACCTTC. It is translated as CAISEGGAAYTF.

A single count supports this clone. The V call is TRBV7-6, the J call TRBJ2-2, with 7 bases lining up with TRBD1. The CDR3 extends over 17 amino acids. CDR1 is SGHVS, CDR2 FNYEAQ, per germline. The ends lost 5 bases at V and 1 base at J; junction bases unmatched: 10. In DNA, the CDR3 is TGTGCCAGCAGCCCCTGGGGGACAGCAGAGAACACCGGGGAGCTGTTTTTT. This sequence encodes CASSPWGTAENTGELFF.